These T cell receptor beta chains were read from a single sample in a study of T cells in Graves' hyperthyroidism and ophthalmopathy. TCRdb reanalysed the multiplex PCR reads using MiXCR and keeps one entry per CDR3 protein. The repertoire holds around 700,000 distinct CDR3 sequences, approximately 36% seen once, with less than 40% in the top ten. Input material: blood. The receptors were gathered from a middle-aged woman with Graves' hyperthyroidism. CDR3s include the opening cysteine and the closing phenylalanine or tryptophan. The D gene is left open where the match is weak. Size values are once, few and many counts, or a class for expanded clones, and some rows have none.

TRBV6-1	few	.	TRBJ1-4	TGTGCCAGCAAAGACACGGCAACTAATGAAAAACTGTTTTTT	CASKDTATNEKLFF
TRBV7-9	many	TRBD1	TRBJ1-1	TGTGCCAGCAGCCCTCGGGACAGGAGGACTGAAGCTTTCTTT	CASSPRDRRTEAFF
TRBV5-1	many	TRBD1	TRBJ2-7	TGCGCCAGCAGCCCGTGGACAGGGGACGAGCAGTACTTC	CASSPWTGDEQYF
TRBV12-3/TRBV12-4	many	.	TRBJ1-5	TGTGCCAGCAGTTTAGCGGTCTCGGGGCAGCCCCAGCATTTT	CASSLAVSGQPQHF
TRBV7-9	.	TRBD1	TRBJ1-1	TGTGCCAACAGCCTCCCAGGGGGAACTGAAGCTTTCTTT	CANSLPGGTEAFF
TRBV7-2	many	TRBD1	TRBJ1-5	TGTGCCAGCAGCTTATCTGGACAGGGGCTGCAGCCCCAGCATTTT	CASSLSGQGLQPQHF
TRBV25-1	many	.	TRBJ1-1	TGTGCCAGCAGTTTGGGGGGATTGAGCACTGAAGCTTTCTTT	CASSLGGLSTEAFF
TRBV10-3	.	.	TRBJ1-1	TGTGCCAGCAAAAAGGGGGGGGACTCTGAAGCTTTCTTT	CASKKGGDSEAFF
TRBV12-3/TRBV12-4	many	.	TRBJ1-4	TGTGCCAGCAGTAAGATCGGGACCCAATATGAAAAACTGTTTTTT	CASSKIGTQYEKLFF
TRBV4-2	.	.	TRBJ1-1	TGTGCCTGGAATAGGATGGCGAACACTGAAGCTTTCTTT	CAWNRMANTEAFF
TRBV2	many	TRBD1	TRBJ2-2	TGTGCCAGCAGTGTGACAGGGGAAACCGGGGAGCTGTTTTTT	CASSVTGETGELFF
TRBV6-6	few	.	TRBJ1-6	TGTGCCAGCCACCGACAGAGCTCCTATAATTCACCCCTCCACTTT	CASHRQSSYNSPLHF
TRBV15	few	TRBD1	TRBJ2-7	TGTGCCACCAGCGGACATTCCGGACAGGGGAGTTACGAGCAGTACTTC	CATSGHSGQGSYEQYF
TRBV14	.	TRBD1	TRBJ1-5	TGTGCCAGCAGCCAAGCGGCCAGGGGGCTGGAGACCCAGCATTTT	CASSQAARGLETQHF
TRBV12-3/TRBV12-4	many	.	TRBJ2-7	TGTGCCAGCAGTTTAGGAGGGGCTCCCTACGAGCAGTACTTC	CASSLGGAPYEQYF
TRBV2	few	.	TRBJ1-5	TGTGCCAGCAGTGAAGAAGCTGGGGGTAGCAATCAGCCCCAGCATTTT	CASSEEAGGSNQPQHF
TRBV10-2	many	.	TRBJ2-7	TGCGCCACCATGAGGCCTGGACTGGTCTCCGAGCAGTACTTC	CATMRPGLVSEQYF
TRBV19	few	.	TRBJ1-1	TGTGCCACCTCACCCCAAGGCAGGAAAGCTTTCTTT	CATSPQGRKAFF
TRBV12-3/TRBV12-4	many	TRBD1	TRBJ1-5	TGTGCCAGCAGTTTAGGGACAGGCCACAATCAGCCCCAGCATTTT	CASSLGTGHNQPQHF
TRBV24-1	.	TRBD2	TRBJ2-3	TGTGCCACCAGTTCTTCTAGCGGGGGGATTTATACGCAGTATTTT	CATSSSSGGIYTQYF
TRBV7-2	many	.	TRBJ2-6	TGTGCCAGCAGCCCCCAGGGTACTGGGGCCAACGTCCTGACTTTC	CASSPQGTGANVLTF
TRBV4-1	.	TRBD1	TRBJ1-2	TGCGCCAGCAGTCAAGGGGGGACAGGGACTGGGTATGGCTACACCTTC	CASSQGGTGTGYGYTF
TRBV2	many	TRBD2	TRBJ2-5	TGTGCCAGCAGGTCGGGACTAGCGGGAGGAGAGACCCAGTACTTC	CASRSGLAGGETQYF
TRBV29-1	.	.	TRBJ2-3	TGCAGCGTTGAAAGGGACCCCTTCCATACGCAGTATTTT	CSVERDPFHTQYF
TRBV4-2	.	.	TRBJ2-1	TGTGCCAGCAGCCCTCGGACCGCCCCGTACAATGAGCAGTTCTTC	CASSPRTAPYNEQFF
TRBV11-2	.	.	TRBJ2-7	TGTGCCAGCAGTTCCCACACCGGGACCACCTTC	CASSSHTGTTF
TRBV7-2	.	.	TRBJ2-5	TGTGCCAGCAGCGCCACCGGGACACAAGAGACCCAGTACTTC	CASSATGTQETQYF
TRBV15	many	.	TRBJ2-7	TGTGCCACCAGCAGAGACCTCCAGGGATACGAGCAGTACTTC	CATSRDLQGYEQYF
TRBV12-3/TRBV12-4	many	.	TRBJ1-2	TGTGCCAGCAGGCCCGCTCTCTATGGCTACACCTTC	CASRPALYGYTF
TRBV19	many	.	TRBJ2-5	TGTGCCAGTAGTAACTCCGAGGACGCCCGAACGGGAGAGACCCAGTACTTC	CASSNSEDARTGETQYF
TRBV27	.	.	TRBJ1-1	TGTGCCAGCAGGCGGGACACCCAAGGGAACACTGAAGCTTTCTTT	CASRRDTQGNTEAFF